The source of this T cell receptor (beta chain) is a study of neurological immune-mediated disorders (dated by TCRdb to the late 2010s). Turning to the overall study: Using UMI-based sequencing, the study compared peripheral blood TCR-beta repertoires from patients with HTLV-I-associated myelopathy (HAM/TSP), patients with multiple sclerosis, and healthy controls. Of the 68 subjects in the cohort, about 14 were HAM/TSP patients, some 35 were multiple sclerosis patients, and some 20 were healthy controls. Longitudinal samples, technical triplicates and paired sorted CD4+ and CD8+ T-cell subsets, alongside PBMC samples, were included among the roughly 96 TCR-beta libraries.

For the unsorted PBMC libraries, 2 million PBMCs were stored in RNAlater at -80 degrees C until RNA extraction and were used to generate the libraries. PBMCs were separated from peripheral blood using Ficoll-Hypaque density gradient centrifugation and then cryopreserved in liquid nitrogen. V and J are trimmed by 6 bases and 4 bases, and the gene matches miss 8 bases of the junction. CDR1 and CDR2 (MNHEY, SMNVEV) derive from the germline V gene (reference sequence). Counted from cysteine to phenylalanine, this CDR3 has 14 amino acids. Only the CDR3 DNA stays, 42 bases, in frame from base 1. cDNA synthesis used template-switch 5'RACE with a primer carrying a 10-nucleotide random unique molecular identifier tagging each TCR transcript. Every sequencing run yielded over 160 million TCR-beta sequences covering 15-18 subjects. The RNeasy kit was used for extraction of total RNA. TCR-beta VDJ regions were amplified with primers for the TCR constant region and the 5'RACE anchor, using the KAPA Real-time Library Amplification kit. A first PCR added sample indexes and Illumina adaptors, and a second PCR then raised library yield. After Ampure bead purification, the TCR product of roughly 650 bp was size-selected on a 2% E-gel SizeSelection system. Before pooling, library quality was checked on a Bioanalyzer, concentration was measured with Qubit, and libraries were quantified with the Kapa Library Quantification kit. An Illumina HiSeq 2500 sequenced the libraries paired-end 2 x 150 bp. To increase sequence diversity, roughly 23-30% phiX was spiked into each library pool. Processing in the source paper ran as follows. Quality-filtered reads were processed with the UMI-based MiGEC pipeline, which removed over 80% of raw TCR sequences during error correction. IMGT germline references were used for alignment of VDJ genes, and clonotypes were defined by a unique CDR3 amino acid sequence together with V-J genes. VDJtools evaluated clonal expansion, Shannon diversity and CDR3 relatedness (CalcPairwiseDistances, ClusterSamples); CLCbio workbench built phylogenetic trees. A clone was classed as expanded if it had 8 or more unique UMIs, a cutoff based on coefficient-of-variation modelling across technical triplicates. TCRdb passed the public sequencing reads through fastp at Q25 and MiXCR, retaining productive beta sequences. Each CDR3 protein gets just one entry, which takes the most common genes and DNA from the rows behind it. These V and J calls originate from TCRdb's pipeline instead of the authors' own analysis. The sample table holds some 37,000 distinct CDR3 sequences, of which around an eighth were seen once. Over 25% of the sample comes from the top ten.

The table lists this clonotype with many counts. This receptor's antigen is unknown. The input lacks base qualities; no much larger clone sits a single base away. Broad study findings and their caveats: No identical CDR3 amino acid sequences were shared among expanded clones across subjects, suggesting private TCR-beta repertoires in all groups. TCR clonal expansion was greatest in HAM/TSP patients and smallest in MS patients, who ranked below even healthy controls.

The sequence was collected from a woman aged 45-65 years with HTLV-1-associated myelopathy (HAM/TSP). The V and J genes are TRBV27 and TRBJ1-1, with TRBD1 identical over 7 junction bases. The sequenced sample was PBMCs. The DNA reads TGTGCCAGCAGGAGTGAGGGGGCGAGCACTGAAGCTTTCTTT. It codes for CASRSEGASTEAFF.